The present T cell receptor (beta chain) was sequenced within a study of blood T cell repertoires in COVID-19 (dated by TCRdb to the early 2020s). With regard to the full study: Collaborator samples came from the United States, Italy and Spain and covered acute and convalescent phases of COVID-19. A freely available public database, intended as a resource for researchers studying the immune response to SARS-CoV-2, is where the repertoires were released. The samples were drawn from two sources: the first 160 participants of the ongoing ImmuneRACE study, and 1,200 or so subjects contributed by 6 global collaborators. The sample metadata nearly always contained a de-identified subject ID, COVID-19 status, age in years and sex. Where HLA class I and class II types were available, the types were taken from metadata supplied by the sample provider, not from assay-based typing. Deeply sampled blood TCRbeta repertoires from subjects exposed to, actively infected with, or recovered from COVID-19 were included in the dataset. The prospective study material was composed of cDNA or gDNA derived from T cells, B-cell-depleted T cells, or PBMCs. Paper-wide results and their limitations: The quantity of clinical and demographic metadata differed by source and by participant and was supplied without curation.

The immunoSEQ Assay, a bias-controlled multiplex PCR, was used to amplify TCRbeta CDR3 regions from genomic DNA. For the original study's pipeline: Within the assay, amplification of reference gene primers was used to estimate how many nucleated cells each sample contained. Sequence reads were collapsed and filtered to measure the absolute abundance of every unique TCRbeta CDR3 rearrangement. For each sample, productive Simpson clonality was calculated as the square root of Simpson's diversity index over productive rearrangements. TCRdb provides this immuneACCESS table in a form limited to in-frame rearrangements. Some clones are lacking; in checked studies, under half of them reflect an unresolved V gene, and why the rest are absent is not known. From that table come the V and J calls and clone size; the DNA was used to work out D and trimming. This sample has some 400,000 clones in its table, and roughly 86% of those were observed once. Around 2.9% of the sample belongs to the ten largest clones.

Points on this clone: Its target antigen remains unknown. Base qualities are not recorded, but no much larger clone differs from it by a single base.

Whole blood was collected in K2EDTA tubes by collaborating institutions according to the institutions' own protocols. For TCRbeta analysis, collaborators shipped samples in one of three forms: frozen whole blood, isolated PBMCs, or DNA extracted from either of those sample types. Inclusive of the bounding cysteine and phenylalanine, the CDR3 is 17 residues long. The read is trimmed to its CDR3 DNA, 51 bases read in frame from base 1. CDR1 is given as MDHEN and CDR2 as SYDVKM, both from the germline V gene. Germline trimming: 4 bases from V, 1 base from J; junction bases outside gene matches: 6. This chain joins TRBV28 to TRBJ2-2; 10 bases in the junction line up with TRBD1. The receptor's source is a human donor in a cohort sampled during active COVID-19. What was sequenced was peripheral blood. The CDR3 region reads CASSYSWTGGNTGELFF. The nucleotide sequence reads TGTGCCAGCAGTTACTCTTGGACAGGGGGGAACACCGGGGAGCTGTTTTTT. Reference TRBV28 and TRBJ2-2 proteins supply the regions before and after the CDR3; the full variable domain is: DVKVTQSSRYLVKRTGEKVFLECVQDMDHENMFWYRQDPGLGLRLIYFSYDVKMKEKGDIPEGYSVSREKKERFSLILESASTNQTSMYLCASSYSWTGGNTGELFFGEGSRLTVL.